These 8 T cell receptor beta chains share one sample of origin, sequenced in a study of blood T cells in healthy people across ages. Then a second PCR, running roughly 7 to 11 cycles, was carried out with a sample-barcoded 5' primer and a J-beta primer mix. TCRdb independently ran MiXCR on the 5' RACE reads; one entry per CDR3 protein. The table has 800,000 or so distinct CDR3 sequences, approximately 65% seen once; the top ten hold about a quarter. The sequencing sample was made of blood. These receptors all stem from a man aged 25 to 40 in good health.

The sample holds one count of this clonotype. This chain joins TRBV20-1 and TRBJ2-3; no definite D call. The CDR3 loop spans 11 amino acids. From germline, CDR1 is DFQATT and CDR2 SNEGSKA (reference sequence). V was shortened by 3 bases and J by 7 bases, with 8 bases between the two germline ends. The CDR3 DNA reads TGCAGTGCTAGTAAATCATATACGCAGTATTTT. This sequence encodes CSASKSYTQYF.

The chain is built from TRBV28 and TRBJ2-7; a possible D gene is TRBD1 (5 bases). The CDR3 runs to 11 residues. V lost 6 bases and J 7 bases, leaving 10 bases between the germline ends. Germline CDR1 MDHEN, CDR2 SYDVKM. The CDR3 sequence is CASSRDREQYF. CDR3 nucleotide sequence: TGTGCCAGCAGCCGAGACAGAGAGCAGTACTTC.

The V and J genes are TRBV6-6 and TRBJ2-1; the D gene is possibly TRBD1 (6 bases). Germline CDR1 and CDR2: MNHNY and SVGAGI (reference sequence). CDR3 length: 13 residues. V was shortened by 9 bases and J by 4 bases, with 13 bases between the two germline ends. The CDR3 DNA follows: TGTGCCAGTAGTGGACAGCGATACAATGAGCAGTTCTTC. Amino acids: CASSGQRYNEQFF.

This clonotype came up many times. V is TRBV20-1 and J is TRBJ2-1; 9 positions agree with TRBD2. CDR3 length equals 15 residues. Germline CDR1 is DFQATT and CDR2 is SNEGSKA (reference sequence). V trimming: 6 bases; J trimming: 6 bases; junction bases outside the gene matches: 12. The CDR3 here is CSAAAGGSISNEQFF. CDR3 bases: TGCAGTGCCGCGGCGGGGGGGTCGATTTCCAATGAGCAGTTCTTC.

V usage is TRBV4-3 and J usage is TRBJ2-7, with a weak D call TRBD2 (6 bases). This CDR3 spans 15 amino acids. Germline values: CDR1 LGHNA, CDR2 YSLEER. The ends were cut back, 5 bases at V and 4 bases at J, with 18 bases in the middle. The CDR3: CASSSNSGFLYEQYF. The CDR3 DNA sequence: TGCGCCAGCAGCTCGAATAGCGGATTTCTATACGAGCAGTACTTC.

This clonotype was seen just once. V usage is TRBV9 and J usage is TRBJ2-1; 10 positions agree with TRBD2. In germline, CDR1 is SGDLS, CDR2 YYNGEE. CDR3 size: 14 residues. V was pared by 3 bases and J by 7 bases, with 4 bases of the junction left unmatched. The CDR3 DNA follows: TGTGCCAGCAGCGGGAAAGCGGGGGGGAATGAGCAGTTCTTC. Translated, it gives CASSGKAGGNEQFF.

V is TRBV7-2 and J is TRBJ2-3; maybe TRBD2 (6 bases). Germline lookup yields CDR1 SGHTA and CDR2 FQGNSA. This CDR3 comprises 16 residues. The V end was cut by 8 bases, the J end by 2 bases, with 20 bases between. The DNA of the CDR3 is TGTGCCAGCGCACAGAACCGGGACTGGGTCACAGATACGCAGTATTTT. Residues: CASAQNRDWVTDTQYF.

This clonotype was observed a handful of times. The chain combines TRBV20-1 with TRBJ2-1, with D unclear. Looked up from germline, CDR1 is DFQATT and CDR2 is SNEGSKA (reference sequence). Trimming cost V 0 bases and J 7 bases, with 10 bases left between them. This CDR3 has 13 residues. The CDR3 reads CSAREVARNEQFF. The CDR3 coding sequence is TGCAGTGCTAGAGAGGTAGCCCGAAATGAGCAGTTCTTC.